Each of the 25 T cell receptor beta chains below was sequenced from the same sample in a study of T-cell memory formation after mild COVID-19 (TCRdb year 2021). The library was built by means of 5' RACE. The sequencer was an Illumina NovaSeq 6000. In TCRdb, the public reads were trimmed at Q25 with fastp and aligned with MiXCR, with productive beta chains retained. Identical CDR3 proteins give one entry, which carries the most common genes and DNA. This sample gives approximately 450,000 distinct CDR3 sequences in total; about 20% of them show up just once. About 12% of the sample belongs to the ten largest clones. The specimen was PBMCs or a T cell subset sorted from them (not recorded which). The receptors were sampled from an adult woman who had mild COVID-19 (a few samples of this study predate the infection). The sample titles of this study are shuffled in the database, so cell type and time point are left out; the donor was told from shared clones.

This rearrangement joins TRBV5-8 to TRBJ2-1, with TRBD2 matching 7 bases. CDR3 length: 14 residues. The junction had 8 bases not matched to a gene; V was cut back by 4 bases and J by 7 bases. Germline V CDR1 and CDR2: SGHTS, YDEGEE. CDR3 coding DNA: TGTGCCAGCAGCCACAAAGGACTAGTAAATGAGCAGTTCTTC. It translates to CASSHKGLVNEQFF.

This clonotype was observed a handful of times. The rearrangement links TRBV12-3 or TRBV12-4 to TRBJ1-6, with D perhaps matching TRBD1 (5 bases). CDR3 length: 17 residues. V lost 6 bases, J lost 5 bases, and 20 bases lay in between. The CDR3 DNA reads as TGTGCCAGCAGCCCTGGGGCAGGGATATATCATAATTCACCCCTCCACTTT. This gives the protein CASSPGAGIYHNSPLHF.

This clonotype was picked up a small number of times. The CDR3 nucleotides read TGTGCCAGCAGCTTGGAAGGAACGCGGCAGTCCGAGCAGTACTTC. Its translation is CASSLEGTRQSEQYF. The chain is built from TRBV5-5 and TRBJ2-7; the D is unclear. Germline loops: CDR1 SGHKS, CDR2 YYEKEE (reference sequence). The CDR3 contains 15 residues. Trimming removed 0 bases from V and 6 bases from J, with 16 bases in between.

The chain has TRBV12-3 or TRBV12-4 and TRBJ2-2; tentative D call: TRBD2 (7 bases). There are 13 residues in the CDR3. With 6 bases removed from V and 4 bases from J, the gap between germline ends came to 9 bases. DNA of the CDR3: TGTGCCAGCAGAGGGGGGGGCACCGGGGAGCTGTTTTTT. Amino acid sequence: CASRGGGTGELFF.

This clonotype was counted a few times. The chain combines TRBV12-3 or TRBV12-4 with TRBJ2-7; D call uncertain. Deletions cut 5 bases from V and 5 bases from J, with 10 bases between. The CDR3 extends over 12 amino acids. CDR3 residues: CASSPGIHEQYF. CDR3 coding DNA: TGTGCCAGCAGTCCCGGCATCCACGAGCAGTACTTC.

This clonotype was observed a few times. This chain uses TRBV7-6 with TRBJ1-1; 9 bases line up with TRBD1. Germline assignment: CDR1 SGHVS and CDR2 FNYEAQ. The CDR3 consists of 21 residues. V lost 0 bases and J lost 2; bases outside the gene matches: 19. The CDR3 sequence: CASSLASEESGTGSFNTEAFF. CDR3 in DNA: TGTGCCAGCAGCTTAGCTTCTGAGGAATCCGGGACAGGGAGTTTTAACACTGAAGCTTTCTTT. The full variable domain, completed using reference TRBV7-6 and TRBJ1-1, is GAGVSQSPRYKVTKRGQDVALRCDPISGHVSLYWYRQALGQGPEFLTYFNYEAQQDKSGLPNDRFSAERPEGSISTLTIQRTEQRDSAMYRCASSLASEESGTGSFNTEAFFGQGTRLTVV.

The genes are TRBV7-3 and TRBJ2-2; 7 bases are a match to TRBD1. Germline-derived CDR1 and CDR2 are SGHTA and FQGTGA. This CDR3 comprises 13 residues. The ends lost 6 bases at V and 6 bases at J; junction bases unmatched: 4. The CDR3 coding sequence is TGTGCCAGCAGGACAGGGTCGGCCGGGGAGCTGTTTTTT. Its translation: CASRTGSAGELFF.

In its sample, this clonotype was seen many times. V gene TRBV5-5 combines with J gene TRBJ2-1; TRBD2 matches 7 bases. In germline, CDR1 is SGHKS, CDR2 YYEKEE (reference sequence). V was pared by 4 bases and J by 0 bases, with 7 bases of the junction left unmatched. The CDR3 runs 16 residues. As DNA, the CDR3 is TGTGCCAGCAGCCCTCTAGCGGACAACTCCTACAATGAGCAGTTCTTC. Translation: CASSPLADNSYNEQFF.

This clonotype has just a few counts. The chain combines TRBV7-2 with TRBJ1-1; D is ambiguous. V was clipped by 3 bases and J by 5 bases, with 7 bases between them. The CDR3 length is 12 residues. In germline, CDR1 is SGHTA, CDR2 FQGNSA. The CDR3 bases are TGTGCCAGCAGCTTCGGACGGACTGAAGCTTTCTTT. It is translated as CASSFGRTEAFF.

There are a few counts of this clonotype. The chain couples TRBV7-9 to TRBJ2-7; D is undetermined. Trimming stripped 6 bases from V and 1 base from J, with 16 bases between. This CDR3 spans 15 amino acids. Germline V gives CDR1 SEHNR, CDR2 FQNEAQ (reference sequence). For the CDR3, the DNA is TGTGCCAGCAGTCTCCAGTCCCAAGGATCCTACGAGCAGTACTTC. Amino acids: CASSLQSQGSYEQYF.

The chain couples TRBV4-1 to TRBJ2-1; 10 bases agree with TRBD2. Germline V gene sequence: CDR1 MGHRA, CDR2 YSYEKL. Trimming removed 2 bases from V and 11 bases from J; junction bases left unmatched: 15. The CDR3 has 17 residues. The CDR3 region is CASSQRLAGASRKQQFF. CDR3 coding DNA: TGCGCCAGCAGCCAAAGGCTAGCGGGGGCCTCGAGAAAGCAGCAGTTCTTC.

This clonotype was detected many times. The rearrangement joins TRBV20-1 to TRBJ2-5; a weak D match, TRBD2 (6 bases). Trimming removed 3 bases from V and 5 bases from J, with 13 bases in between. The CDR3 consists of 13 residues. Looked up from germline, CDR1 is DFQATT and CDR2 is SNEGSKA (reference sequence). The CDR3 here is CSARTRAGETQYF. DNA of the CDR3: TGCAGTGCTAGGACTAGGGCCGGGGAGACCCAGTACTTC.

The V and J genes are TRBV6-6 and TRBJ2-3, with D possibly called TRBD1 or TRBD2 (5 bases each). The CDR3 length is 14 residues. The ends were cut back, 6 bases at V and 0 bases at J, with 10 bases in the middle. From germline, CDR1 is MNHNY and CDR2 SVGAGI (reference sequence). The CDR3 sequence is CASRYGTSTDTQYF. CDR3 DNA sequence: TGTGCCAGCAGATATGGGACCAGCACAGATACGCAGTATTTT.

This chain joins TRBV20-1 and TRBJ2-6; D possibly corresponds to TRBD1 (5 bases). CDR1 is DFQATT, CDR2 SNEGSKA, per germline (reference sequence). Trimming cost V 4 bases and J 0 bases, with 13 bases left between them. The CDR3 runs to 16 residues. CDR3 nucleotide sequence: TGCAGTGCTATACACAGGCTTACCTCTGGGGCCAACGTCCTGACTTTC. Translating gives CSAIHRLTSGANVLTF.

This clonotype appeared a few times. The chain has TRBV7-6 and TRBJ2-2, with a possible D match to TRBD2 (6 bases). Trimming shortened V by 7 bases and J by 3 bases, and 15 bases separated the two germline ends. CDR3 length: 15 amino acids. Per germline, CDR1 SGHVS and CDR2 FNYEAQ. The CDR3 reads CASIPQGGDTGELFF. CDR3 DNA sequence: TGTGCCAGCATTCCTCAGGGCGGGGACACCGGGGAGCTGTTTTTT.

This chain uses TRBV20-1 with TRBJ1-2, with no clear D. The CDR3 is 13 amino acids. Germline V gene sequence: CDR1 DFQATT, CDR2 SNEGSKA (reference sequence). The V end was cut by 3 bases, the J end by 2 bases, with 10 bases between. The CDR3 DNA sequence: TGCAGTGCTAGGTGGCAGGAGAACTATGGCTACACCTTC. Amino acids: CSARWQENYGYTF.

The genes are TRBV4-1 and TRBJ1-3; D is undetermined. The length of the CDR3 is 16 residues. In germline, CDR1 is MGHRA, CDR2 YSYEKL. Trimming removed 1 base at V and 8 bases at J, with 18 bases between. The CDR3 nucleotides are TGCGCCAGCAGCCAAGCGGAAGGGTGGTCCGGTTACACCATATATTTT. Encoded protein: CASSQAEGWSGYTIYF.

This clonotype has only a few counts. Here the CDR3 reads CSVELGSYEQYF. DNA for the CDR3: TGCAGCGTTGAGTTAGGCTCCTACGAGCAGTACTTC. The chain is built from TRBV29-1 and TRBJ2-7; no definite D call. The CDR3 is 12 amino acids. Germline values: CDR1 SQVTM, CDR2 ANQGSEA. With 3 bases removed from V and 0 bases from J, the gap between germline ends came to 6 bases.

This clonotype appeared many times. This chain uses TRBV5-1 with TRBJ2-3; 9 bases are a match to TRBD2. From germline, CDR1 is SGHRS and CDR2 YFSETQ. The J segment lost 0 bases and the V segment lost 4 bases, leaving 3 bases of the junction unmatched. The CDR3 has 15 amino acids. The CDR3 bases are TGCGCCAGCAGCGGTAGCGGGGGAAGCACAGATACGCAGTATTTT. Protein sequence: CASSGSGGSTDTQYF.

Only a few counts were recorded for this clonotype. This rearrangement joins TRBV11-3 to TRBJ2-3; 9 nucleotides line up with TRBD1. J was trimmed by 4 bases and V by 2 bases; bases with no gene match: 4. Germline CDR1 and CDR2: SGHNT and YENEEA. There are 15 residues in the CDR3. CDR3 coding DNA: TGTGCCAGCAGCTTACCGGGACAGGGTGCAGATACGCAGTATTTT. Protein: CASSLPGQGADTQYF.

The J gene is TRBJ1-3, the V gene TRBV11-2; TRBD1 might be the D (6 bases). The V gene lost 4 bases and the J gene lost 0 bases, with 13 bases spanning the gap. The CDR3 spans 16 residues. Germline-derived CDR1 and CDR2 are SGHAT and FQNNGV. The CDR3 DNA is TGTGCCAGCAGCTCCCGGACAGCCAGCTCTGGAAACACCATATATTTT. As protein: CASSSRTASSGNTIYF.

This chain links TRBV7-9 with TRBJ2-1, with 10 bases that match TRBD1. Germline CDR1 SEHNR, CDR2 FQNEAQ (reference sequence). V was pared by 6 bases and J by 9 bases, with 8 bases of the junction left unmatched. This CDR3 spans 14 amino acids. The CDR3 region is CASRTGGALIEQFF. The CDR3 DNA is TGTGCCAGCAGGACAGGGGGCGCATTGATTGAGCAGTTCTTC. The full variable domain, in which reference TRBV7-9 and TRBJ2-1 provide the parts outside the CDR3, is DTGVSQNPRHKITKRGQNVTFRCDPISEHNRLYWYRQTLGQGPEFLTYFQNEAQLEKSRLLSDRFSAERPKGSFSTLEIQRTEQGDSAMYLCASRTGGALIEQFFGPGTRLTVL.

V and J are TRBV4-3 and TRBJ2-3; 9 bases match TRBD2. Per germline, CDR1 LGHNA and CDR2 YSLEER. The CDR3 length is 17 residues. J lost 5 bases, V lost 0 bases, and 9 bases had no gene match. The CDR3 reads CASSQDRWSGRRDTQYF. As DNA, the CDR3 is TGCGCCAGCAGCCAAGATCGATGGAGCGGGAGGAGAGATACGCAGTATTTT.

The rearrangement links TRBV7-6 to TRBJ2-5, with D uncertain. Germline V gene lookup returns CDR1 SGHVS and CDR2 FNYEAQ. This CDR3 region has 17 residues. Trimming stripped 2 bases from V and 7 bases from J, with 23 bases between. CDR3 coding DNA: TGTGCCAGCAGCTTATCTATGATCGGCGGCGGCTCAGGGACCCAGTACTTC. This encodes CASSLSMIGGGSGTQYF.

The CDR3: CSARDLAGAYEQYF. As DNA, the CDR3 is TGCAGTGCTAGAGATCTAGCGGGCGCTTACGAGCAGTACTTC. The V call is TRBV20-1, the J call TRBJ2-7; 8 bases are a match to TRBD2. Looked up from germline, CDR1 is DFQATT and CDR2 is SNEGSKA (reference sequence). This CDR3 has 14 amino acids. With V trimmed by 0 bases and J by 4 bases, 5 bases remained unmatched.